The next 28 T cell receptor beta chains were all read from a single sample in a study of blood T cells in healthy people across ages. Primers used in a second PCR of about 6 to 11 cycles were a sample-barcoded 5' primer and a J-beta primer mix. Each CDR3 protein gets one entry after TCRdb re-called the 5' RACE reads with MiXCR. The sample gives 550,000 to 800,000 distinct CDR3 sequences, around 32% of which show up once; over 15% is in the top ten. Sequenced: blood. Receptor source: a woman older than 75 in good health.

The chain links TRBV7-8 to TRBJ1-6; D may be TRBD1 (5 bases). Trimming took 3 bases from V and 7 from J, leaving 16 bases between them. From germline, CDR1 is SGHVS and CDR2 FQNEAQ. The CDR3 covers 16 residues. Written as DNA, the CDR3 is TGTGCCAGCAGCTTTAATTCACGGGGGTGGAATTCACCCCTCCACTTT. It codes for CASSFNSRGWNSPLHF. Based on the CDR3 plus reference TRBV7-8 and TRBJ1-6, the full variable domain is GAGVSQSPRYKVAKRGQDVALRCDPISGHVSLFWYQQALGQGPEFLTYFQNEAQLDKSGLPSDRFFAERPEGSVSTLKIQRTQQEDSAVYLCASSFNSRGWNSPLHFGNGTRLTVT.

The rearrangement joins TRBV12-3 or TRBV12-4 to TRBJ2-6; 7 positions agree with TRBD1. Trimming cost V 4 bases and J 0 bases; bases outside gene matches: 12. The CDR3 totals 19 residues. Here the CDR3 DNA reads TGTGCCAGCAGTTATTTTGGCAGGGGGACGACCTCTGGGGCCAACGTCCTGACTTTC. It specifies CASSYFGRGTTSGANVLTF.

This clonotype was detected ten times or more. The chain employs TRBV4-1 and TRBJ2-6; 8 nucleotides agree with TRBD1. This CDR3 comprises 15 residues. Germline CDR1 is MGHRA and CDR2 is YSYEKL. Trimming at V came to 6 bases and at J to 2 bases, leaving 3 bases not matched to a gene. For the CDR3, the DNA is TGCGCCAGCAGGGACAGGGTAACTGGGGCCAACGTCCTGACTTTC. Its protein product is CASRDRVTGANVLTF.

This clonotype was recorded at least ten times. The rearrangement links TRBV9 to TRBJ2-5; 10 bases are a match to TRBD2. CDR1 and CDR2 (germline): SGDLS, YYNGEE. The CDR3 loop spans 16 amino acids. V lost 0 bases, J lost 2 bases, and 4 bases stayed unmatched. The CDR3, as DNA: TGTGCCAGCAGCGTAGAAGCGGGGGGGCGTCAAGAGACCCAGTACTTC. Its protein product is CASSVEAGGRQETQYF.

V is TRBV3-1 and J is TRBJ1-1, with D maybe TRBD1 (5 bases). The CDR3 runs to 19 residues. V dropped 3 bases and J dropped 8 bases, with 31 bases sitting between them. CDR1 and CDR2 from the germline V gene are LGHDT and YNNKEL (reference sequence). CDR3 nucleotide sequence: TGTGCCAGCAGCCAGCAGGGTAGAGGGCAGCTCATAAGGGGTAACGAAGCTTTCTTT. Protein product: CASSQQGRGQLIRGNEAFF.

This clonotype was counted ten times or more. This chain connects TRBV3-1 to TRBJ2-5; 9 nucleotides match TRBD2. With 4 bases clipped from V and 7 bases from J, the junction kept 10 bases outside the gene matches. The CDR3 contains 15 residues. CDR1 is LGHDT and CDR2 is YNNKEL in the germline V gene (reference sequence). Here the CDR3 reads CASSPRLAGWGTQYF. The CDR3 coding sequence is TGTGCCAGCAGCCCCCGGCTAGCGGGGTGGGGGACCCAGTACTTC.

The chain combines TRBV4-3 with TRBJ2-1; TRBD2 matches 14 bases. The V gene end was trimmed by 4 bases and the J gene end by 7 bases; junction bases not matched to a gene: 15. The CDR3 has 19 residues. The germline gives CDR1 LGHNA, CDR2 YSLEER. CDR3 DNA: TGCGCCAGCAGCCGACGACTAGCGGGAGGGCAAGCGACTGGGAATGAGCAGTTCTTC. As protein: CASSRRLAGGQATGNEQFF.

CDR3 DNA sequence: TGTGCCAGCAGCTCCCCTGGGTGGGATGCCGGTGAGCAGTACTTC. It yields the protein CASSSPGWDAGEQYF. J is TRBJ2-5 and V is TRBV11-2; D unresolved. Per the germline V gene, CDR1 is SGHAT and CDR2 is FQNNGV. Between the trimmed V and J ends, which lost 4 bases and 11 bases, there was a span of 23 bases. CDR3 length equals 15 residues.

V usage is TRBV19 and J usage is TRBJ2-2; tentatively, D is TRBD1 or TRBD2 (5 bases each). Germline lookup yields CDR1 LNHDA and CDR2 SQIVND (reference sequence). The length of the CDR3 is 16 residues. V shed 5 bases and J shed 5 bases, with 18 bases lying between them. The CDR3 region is CASSRPGRMNTGELFF. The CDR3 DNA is TGTGCCAGTAGTCGTCCGGGACGGATGAATACCGGGGAGCTGTTTTTT.

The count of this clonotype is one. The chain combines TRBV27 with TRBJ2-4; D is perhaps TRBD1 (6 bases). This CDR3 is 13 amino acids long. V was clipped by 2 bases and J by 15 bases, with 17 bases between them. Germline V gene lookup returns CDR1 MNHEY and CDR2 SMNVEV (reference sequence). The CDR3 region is CASSLQGSNERYF. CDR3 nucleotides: TGTGCCAGCAGTTTACAGGGGAGCAACGAGCGGTACTTC.

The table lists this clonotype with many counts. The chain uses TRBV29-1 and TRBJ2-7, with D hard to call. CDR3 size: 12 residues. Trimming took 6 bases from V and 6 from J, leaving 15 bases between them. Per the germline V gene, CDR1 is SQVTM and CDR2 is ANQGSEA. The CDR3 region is CSVWNLWGEQYF. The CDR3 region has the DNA TGCAGCGTCTGGAACCTCTGGGGCGAGCAGTACTTC.

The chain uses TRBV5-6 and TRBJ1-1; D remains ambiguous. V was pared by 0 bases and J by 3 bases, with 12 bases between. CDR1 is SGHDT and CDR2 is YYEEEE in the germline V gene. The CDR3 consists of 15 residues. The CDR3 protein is CASSLEPPAYTEAFF. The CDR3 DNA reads TGTGCCAGCAGCTTGGAGCCGCCAGCCTACACTGAAGCTTTCTTT.

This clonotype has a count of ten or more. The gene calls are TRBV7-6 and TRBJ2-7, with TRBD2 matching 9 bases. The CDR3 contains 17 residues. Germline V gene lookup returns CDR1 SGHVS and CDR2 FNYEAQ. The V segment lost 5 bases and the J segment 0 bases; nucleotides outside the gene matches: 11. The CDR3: CASSARLAGEISYEQYF. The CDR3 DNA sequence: TGTGCCAGCAGCGCCCGGTTAGCGGGGGAGATCTCCTACGAGCAGTACTTC.

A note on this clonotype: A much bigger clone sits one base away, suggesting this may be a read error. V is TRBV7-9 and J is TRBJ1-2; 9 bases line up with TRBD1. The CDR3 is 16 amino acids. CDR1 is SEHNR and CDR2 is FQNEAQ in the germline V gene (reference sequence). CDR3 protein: CAGSFGTGTSGYGYTF. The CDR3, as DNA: TGTGCCGGCAGCTTCGGGACAGGGACTTCAGGATATGGCTACACCTTC.

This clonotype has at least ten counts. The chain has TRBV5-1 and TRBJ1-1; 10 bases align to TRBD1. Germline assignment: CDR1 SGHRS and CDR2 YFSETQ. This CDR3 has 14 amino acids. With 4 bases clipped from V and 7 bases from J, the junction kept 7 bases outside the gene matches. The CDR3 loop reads CASSRGTGDLEAFF. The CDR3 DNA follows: TGCGCCAGCAGCCGTGGGACAGGGGACCTTGAAGCTTTCTTT.

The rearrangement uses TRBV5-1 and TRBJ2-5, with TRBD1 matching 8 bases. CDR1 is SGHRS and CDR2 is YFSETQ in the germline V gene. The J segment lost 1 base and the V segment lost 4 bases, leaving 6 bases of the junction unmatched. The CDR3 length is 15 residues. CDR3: CASSRQGPLQETQYF. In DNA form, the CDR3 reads TGCGCCAGCAGCCGACAGGGGCCACTCCAAGAGACCCAGTACTTC.

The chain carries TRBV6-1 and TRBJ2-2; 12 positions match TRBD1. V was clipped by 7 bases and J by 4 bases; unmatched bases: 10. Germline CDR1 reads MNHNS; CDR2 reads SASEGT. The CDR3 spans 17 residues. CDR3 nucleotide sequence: TGTGCCAGCATGAGTCTCCCGGGACAGGGGGCCACCGGGGAGCTGTTTTTT. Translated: CASMSLPGQGATGELFF.

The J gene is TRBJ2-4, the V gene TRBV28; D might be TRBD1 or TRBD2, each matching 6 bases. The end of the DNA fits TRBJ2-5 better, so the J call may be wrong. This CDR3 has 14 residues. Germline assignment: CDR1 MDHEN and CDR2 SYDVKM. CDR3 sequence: CASSCMGGRETQYF. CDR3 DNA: TGTGCCAGCAGTTGTATGGGGGGCAGGGAGACCCAGTACTTC.

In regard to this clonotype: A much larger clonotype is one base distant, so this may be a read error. The CDR3 sequence: CSVGVVGSNTEAFF. CDR3 sequence (DNA): TGCAGCGTTGGGGTCGTGGGATCGAACACTGAAGCTTTCTTT. V gene TRBV29-1 combines with J gene TRBJ1-1, with D unresolved. The CDR3 covers 14 residues. Between the trimmed V and J ends, which lost 4 bases and 1 base, there was a span of 13 bases. Per the germline V gene, CDR1 is SQVTM and CDR2 is ANQGSEA.

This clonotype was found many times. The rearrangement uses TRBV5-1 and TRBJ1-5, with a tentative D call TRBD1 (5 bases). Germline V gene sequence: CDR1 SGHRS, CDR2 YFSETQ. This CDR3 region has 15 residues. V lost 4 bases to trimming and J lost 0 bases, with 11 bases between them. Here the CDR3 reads CASSEGTGSNQPQHF. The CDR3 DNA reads TGCGCCAGCAGCGAAGGAACAGGTAGCAATCAGCCCCAGCATTTT.

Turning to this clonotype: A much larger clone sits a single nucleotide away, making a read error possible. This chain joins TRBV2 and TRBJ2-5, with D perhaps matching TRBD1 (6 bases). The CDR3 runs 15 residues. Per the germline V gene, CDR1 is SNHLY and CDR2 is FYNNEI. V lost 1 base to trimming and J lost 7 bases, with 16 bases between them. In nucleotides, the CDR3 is TGTGCCAGCAGTGAAGGTCCAGGGGCGGTCGGGACCCAGTACTTC. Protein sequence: CASSEGPGAVGTQYF. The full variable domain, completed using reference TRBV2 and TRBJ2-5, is EPEVTQTPSHQVTQMGQEVILRCVPISNHLYFYWYRQILGQKVEFLVSFYNNEISEKSEIFDDQFSVERPDGSNFTLKIRSTKLEDSAMYFCASSEGPGAVGTQYFGPGTRLLVL.

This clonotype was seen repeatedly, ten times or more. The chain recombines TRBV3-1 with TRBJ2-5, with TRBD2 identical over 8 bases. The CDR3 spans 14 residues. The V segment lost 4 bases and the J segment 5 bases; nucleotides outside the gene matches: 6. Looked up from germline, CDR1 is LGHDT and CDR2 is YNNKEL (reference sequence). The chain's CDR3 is CASSRAGGRETQYF. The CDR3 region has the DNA TGTGCCAGCAGCCGCGCGGGGGGCCGGGAGACCCAGTACTTC.

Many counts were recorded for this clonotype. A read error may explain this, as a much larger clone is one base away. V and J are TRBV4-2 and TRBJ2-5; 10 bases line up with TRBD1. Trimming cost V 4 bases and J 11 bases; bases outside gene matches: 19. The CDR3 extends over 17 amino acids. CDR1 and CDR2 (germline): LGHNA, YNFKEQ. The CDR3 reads CASSPHLPGTGDNEQYF. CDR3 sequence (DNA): TGTGCCAGCAGCCCTCACTTACCCGGGACAGGGGACAATGAGCAGTACTTC.

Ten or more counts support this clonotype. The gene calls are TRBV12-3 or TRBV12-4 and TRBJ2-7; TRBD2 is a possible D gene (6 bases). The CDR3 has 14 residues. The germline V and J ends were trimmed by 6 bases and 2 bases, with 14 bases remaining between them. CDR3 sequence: CASRHAGRTYEQYF. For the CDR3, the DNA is TGTGCCAGCAGGCACGCGGGACGGACCTACGAGCAGTACTTC.

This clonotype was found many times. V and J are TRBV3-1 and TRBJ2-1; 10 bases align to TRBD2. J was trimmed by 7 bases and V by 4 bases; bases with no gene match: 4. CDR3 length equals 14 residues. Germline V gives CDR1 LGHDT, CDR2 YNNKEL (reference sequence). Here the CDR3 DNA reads TGTGCCAGCAGCCGGAGCGGGGGGGGTAATGAGCAGTTCTTC. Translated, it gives CASSRSGGGNEQFF.

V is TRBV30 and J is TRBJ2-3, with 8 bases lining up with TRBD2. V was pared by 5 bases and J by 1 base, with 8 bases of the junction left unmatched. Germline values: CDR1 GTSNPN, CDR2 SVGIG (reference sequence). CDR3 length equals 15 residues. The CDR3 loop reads CAWQLDGGGTDTQYF. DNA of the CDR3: TGTGCCTGGCAACTAGACGGGGGGGGCACAGATACGCAGTATTTT.

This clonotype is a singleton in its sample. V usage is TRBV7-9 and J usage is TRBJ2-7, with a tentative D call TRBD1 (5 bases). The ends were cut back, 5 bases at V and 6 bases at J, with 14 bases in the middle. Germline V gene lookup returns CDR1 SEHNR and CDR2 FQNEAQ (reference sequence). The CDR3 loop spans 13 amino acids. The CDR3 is CASSPGSGLEQYF. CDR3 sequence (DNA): TGTGCCAGCAGCCCAGGGTCTGGTCTCGAGCAGTACTTC.

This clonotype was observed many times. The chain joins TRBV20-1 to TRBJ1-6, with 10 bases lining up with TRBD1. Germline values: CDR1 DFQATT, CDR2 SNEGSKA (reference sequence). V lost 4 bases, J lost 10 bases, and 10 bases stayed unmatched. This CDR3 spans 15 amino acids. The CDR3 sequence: CSATPGQGRKSPLHF. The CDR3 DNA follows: TGCAGTGCTACCCCGGGACAGGGGAGGAAATCACCCCTCCACTTT.